A single sample gave rise to the 31 T cell receptor beta chains below, sequenced in a study of blood T cell repertoires in COVID-19. Generated by immunoSEQ multiplex PCR, the TCRdb table keeps only in-frame clones and is missing some. The sample lists about 200,000 clones; about 82% were seen once. Sequencing was done on a sample of PBMCs or T cells enriched from blood (not recorded which). These receptor sequences come from a man aged 40-49 years with acute COVID-19.

The chain employs TRBV3-1 (or the pseudogene TRBV3-2) and TRBJ1-2; 8 bases line up with TRBD1. With V trimmed by 3 bases and J by 8 bases, 8 bases remained unmatched. The CDR3 runs 14 residues. CDR1 LGHDT and CDR2 YNNKEL come from the germline V gene (reference sequence). The chain's CDR3 is CASSHRQGLSGYTF. CDR3 coding DNA: TGTGCCAGCAGCCATCGACAGGGGCTTAGCGGCTACACCTTC.

V gene TRBV28 combines with J gene TRBJ2-7, with a tentative D call TRBD2 (5 bases). Germline CDR1 MDHEN, CDR2 SYDVKM. This CDR3 region has 15 residues. V was shortened by 3 bases and J by 3 bases, with 15 bases between the two germline ends. Here the CDR3 DNA reads TGTGCCAGCAGTTTTAGCCGGGGAATTCGCTACGAGCAGTACTTC. Encoded protein: CASSFSRGIRYEQYF.

The genes are TRBV4-1 and TRBJ2-7; 9 nucleotides line up with TRBD1. The germline V gene encodes CDR1 MGHRA and CDR2 YSYEKL. The CDR3 extends over 16 amino acids. The J segment lost 1 base and the V segment lost 5 bases, leaving 9 bases of the junction unmatched. Written as DNA, the CDR3 is TGCGCCAGCAGCTCCCGGCCGACAGGGGGTTCCTACGAGCAGTACTTC. Amino acid sequence: CASSSRPTGGSYEQYF.

The chain is built from TRBV29-1 and TRBJ2-1; 8 bases fit TRBD1. The CDR3 runs 13 residues. V shed 7 bases, J shed 2 bases, and the junction held 4 bases outside the gene matches. Germline-derived CDR1 and CDR2 are SQVTM and ANQGSEA. Here the CDR3 DNA reads TGCAGCGCAGGGACAGGACCCTACAATGAGCAGTTCTTC. The encoded protein is CSAGTGPYNEQFF.

V is TRBV9 and J is TRBJ2-7; 9 bases agree with TRBD2. The CDR3 totals 15 residues. Trimming at V came to 2 bases and at J to 7 bases, leaving 10 bases not matched to a gene. The germline V gene encodes CDR1 SGDLS and CDR2 YYNGEE. The CDR3 reads CASSVTGTSPREQYF. CDR3 nucleotide sequence: TGTGCCAGCAGCGTCACCGGGACTAGCCCGCGGGAGCAGTACTTC.

This rearrangement joins TRBV13 to TRBJ1-3, with D hard to call. This CDR3 has 14 amino acids. The V end lost 5 bases, the J end lost 0 bases, and 8 bases lay between the germline ends. Germline V gene lookup returns CDR1 PRHDT and CDR2 FYEKMQ (reference sequence). The DNA of the CDR3 is TGTGCCAGCAGCCTCCATAGCTCTGGAAACACCATATATTTT. Protein: CASSLHSSGNTIYF.

V and J are TRBV18 and TRBJ1-1, with no clear D. V was cut by 3 bases and J by 1 base, with 15 bases left in between. There are 16 residues in the CDR3. Germline V gives CDR1 KGHSH, CDR2 LQKENI. CDR3 in amino acids: CASSPRLTGSNTEAFF. As DNA, the CDR3 is TGTGCCAGCTCACCCCGGCTGACGGGATCGAACACTGAAGCTTTCTTT.

The chain links TRBV18 to TRBJ2-7; weak D call: TRBD2 (6 bases). This CDR3 comprises 16 residues. Looked up from germline, CDR1 is KGHSH and CDR2 is LQKENI. Trimming left V 2 bases short and J 5 bases short, with 19 bases between. The CDR3 coding sequence is TGTGCCAGCTCACCAAAGTTACTAGCACGTATCCACGAGCAGTACTTC. Amino acid sequence: CASSPKLLARIHEQYF.

Concerning this clone itself: Germline and junction disagree at one end, which may indicate a read error. V usage is TRBV6-6 and J usage is TRBJ1-2, with D tentatively TRBD1 (6 bases). CDR3 size: 14 residues. Looked up from germline, CDR1 is MNHNY and CDR2 is SVGAGI (reference sequence). The CDR3 bases are TGTGCCAGTAGTTTTTTACAGGGAAACTATGGCTACACCTTC. This codes for CASSFLQGNYGYTF.

This chain joins TRBV6-5 and TRBJ2-3, with 8 bases aligning to TRBD1. V lost 2 bases to trimming and J lost 1 base; unmatched junction nucleotides: 5. The germline V gene has CDR1 MNHEY and CDR2 SVGAGI. The CDR3 spans 16 residues. CDR3 protein: CASSYTPGQGTDTQYF. For the CDR3, the DNA is TGTGCCAGCAGTTACACCCCGGGACAGGGCACAGATACGCAGTATTTT.

The chain uses TRBV30 and TRBJ1-2; 7 nucleotides match TRBD1. The CDR3 extends over 14 amino acids. J gave up 7 bases and V 5 bases, and 13 bases lay outside the gene matches. Germline values: CDR1 GTSNPN, CDR2 SVGIG (reference sequence). The CDR3 reads CAWGLSGQVGGYTF. In DNA form, the CDR3 reads TGTGCCTGGGGCTTATCCGGACAGGTCGGTGGCTACACCTTC. The full variable domain, rest sourced from reference TRBV30 and TRBJ1-2, is SQTIHQWPATLVQPVGSPLSLECTVEGTSNPNLYWYRQAAGRGLQLLFYSVGIGQISSEVPQNLSASRPQDRQFILSSKKLLLSDSGFYLCAWGLSGQVGGYTFGSGTRLTVV.

The chain couples TRBV27 to TRBJ1-5; a weak D match, TRBD1 (6 bases). The germline gives CDR1 MNHEY, CDR2 SMNVEV (reference sequence). Trimming cost V 3 bases and J 0 bases, with 15 bases left between them. The length of the CDR3 is 17 residues. The CDR3 loop is CASSLARTVNSNQPQHF. The CDR3 DNA follows: TGTGCCAGCAGTTTGGCGAGGACAGTTAATAGCAATCAGCCCCAGCATTTT.

This clone was seen a handful of times. The chain has TRBV2 and TRBJ1-5, with 7 bases matching TRBD1. The CDR3 runs 15 residues. Germline V lookup: CDR1 SNHLY, CDR2 FYNNEI. V was clipped by 6 bases and J by 3 bases; unmatched bases: 8. For the CDR3, the DNA is TGTGCCAGCAGAGGACAGGCTGGGACCAATCAGCCCCAGCATTTT. Translated: CASRGQAGTNQPQHF.

The chain uses TRBV24-1 and TRBJ2-3; D might be TRBD2 (5 bases). The CDR3 covers 16 residues. V shed 4 bases and J shed 0 bases, with 13 bases lying between them. Germline CDR1 is KGHDR and CDR2 is SFDVKD. For the CDR3, the DNA is TGTGCCACCAGTGAGACTGTGGAGGCTAGCACAGATACGCAGTATTTT. Translation: CATSETVEASTDTQYF.

The genes are TRBV11-2 and TRBJ2-1, with 7 bases that match TRBD2. The germline V gene encodes CDR1 SGHAT and CDR2 FQNNGV. CDR3 length: 17 residues. V lost 4 bases, J lost 4 bases, and 13 bases stayed unmatched. DNA for the CDR3: TGTGCCAGCAGCTCGTCCGGGGCGGGAGAAGTGTACAATGAGCAGTTCTTC. Its protein product is CASSSSGAGEVYNEQFF.

The chain uses TRBV6-5 and TRBJ1-2; D unresolved. The germline V and J ends were trimmed by 2 bases and 8 bases, with 18 bases remaining between them. The CDR3 contains 15 residues. CDR1 and CDR2 from the germline V gene are MNHEY and SVGAGI. The CDR3 DNA reads as TGTGCCAGCAGTTACCAAGGAGGCAGTTTATCAGGCTACACCTTC. Residues: CASSYQGGSLSGYTF.

V usage is TRBV4-3 and J usage is TRBJ2-7; 8 bases fit TRBD1. The CDR3 is 16 residues long. V dropped 2 bases and J dropped 3; count of bases not matched to a gene: 9. Germline V gives CDR1 LGHNA, CDR2 YSLEER. The CDR3 DNA reads TGCGCCAGCAGCCAATCGAGGACAGGGTATCACTACGAGCAGTACTTC. It yields the protein CASSQSRTGYHYEQYF.

The gene calls are TRBV6-2 or TRBV6-3 and TRBJ2-7; maybe TRBD1 (5 bases). The V gene lost 5 bases and the J gene lost 2 bases, with 7 bases spanning the gap. The CDR3 is 12 amino acids. Germline-derived CDR1 and CDR2 are MNHEY and SVGEGT. CDR3 DNA: TGTGCCAGCAGTGGGGCCGCCTACGAGCAGTACTTC. The encoded protein is CASSGAAYEQYF.

The chain uses TRBV28 and TRBJ1-2; D is unclear. This CDR3 has 13 amino acids. CDR1 is MDHEN, CDR2 SYDVKM, per germline. Trimming cost V 3 bases and J 3 bases, with 8 bases left between them. The chain's CDR3 is CASSFGGYYGYTF. The CDR3 DNA reads as TGTGCCAGCAGTTTCGGAGGGTACTATGGCTACACCTTC.

The V gene is TRBV7-9, the J gene TRBJ2-7; D gene ambiguous. Trimming shortened V by 5 bases and J by 2 bases, and 13 bases separated the two germline ends. CDR3 length: 14 amino acids. CDR1 and CDR2 (germline): SEHNR, FQNEAQ (reference sequence). This CDR3 reads CASSHSSRTYEQYF. The CDR3 DNA is TGTGCCAGCAGCCATTCGAGCCGTACCTACGAGCAGTACTTC.

This clone was recorded only once. This rearrangement joins TRBV28 to TRBJ2-2; TRBD2 might be the D (6 bases). The CDR3 sequence is 13 residues long. The V gene lost 5 bases and the J gene lost 6 bases, with 10 bases spanning the gap. Germline V gene sequence: CDR1 MDHEN, CDR2 SYDVKM. The DNA for the CDR3 is TGTGCCAGCAGTGGAGGAGGGCCCGGGGAGCTGTTTTTT. Translating gives CASSGGGPGELFF.

This chain connects TRBV7-2 to TRBJ1-5, with a possible D match to TRBD1 (5 bases). The ends were cut back, 3 bases at V and 6 bases at J, with 15 bases in the middle. Germline-derived CDR1 and CDR2 are SGHTA and FQGNSA. This CDR3 region has 15 residues. The CDR3 coding sequence is TGTGCCAGCAGCTTCCTCTCACAGGCTGGTCAGCCCCAGCATTTT. It specifies CASSFLSQAGQPQHF.

This sequence joins TRBV3-1 (or the pseudogene TRBV3-2) and TRBJ2-7; D is undetermined. The CDR3 consists of 14 residues. Germline V gives CDR1 LGHDT, CDR2 YNNKEL (reference sequence). The germline V and J ends were trimmed by 1 base and 0 bases, with 7 bases remaining between them. The CDR3 nucleotides read TGTGCCAGCAGCCAAGTGCACGGCTCCTACGAGCAGTACTTC. It translates to CASSQVHGSYEQYF.

The chain uses TRBV19 and TRBJ2-5; a possible D gene is TRBD1 (6 bases). Germline CDR1 reads LNHDA; CDR2 reads SQIVND (reference sequence). The CDR3 sequence is 14 residues long. Between the trimmed V and J ends, which lost 3 bases and 2 bases, there was a span of 10 bases. CDR3 bases: TGTGCCAGTAGTATCAGGGGATTACAAGAGACCCAGTACTTC. This codes for CASSIRGLQETQYF.

This clone was found once. The rearrangement joins TRBV5-4 to TRBJ2-1, with 10 bases lining up with TRBD2. The junction had 7 bases not matched to a gene; V was cut back by 4 bases and J by 6 bases. Germline loops: CDR1 SGHNT, CDR2 YYREEE (reference sequence). This CDR3 is 15 amino acids long. The CDR3 spells CASSQREGGGNEQFF. The CDR3 DNA sequence: TGTGCCAGCAGCCAGCGGGAGGGCGGAGGCAATGAGCAGTTCTTC.

This rearrangement joins TRBV7-9 to TRBJ2-3; 8 bases are shared with TRBD1. The CDR3 totals 14 residues. The ends lost 4 bases at V and 2 bases at J; junction bases unmatched: 2. Germline CDR1 SEHNR, CDR2 FQNEAQ (reference sequence). CDR3 in DNA: TGTGCCAGCAGCTCTCAGGGGGCCACAGATACGCAGTATTTT. Protein product: CASSSQGATDTQYF. Supplemented by reference TRBV7-9 and TRBJ2-3, the full variable domain reads DTGVSQNPRHKITKRGQNVTFRCDPISEHNRLYWYRQTLGQGPEFLTYFQNEAQLEKSRLLSDRFSAERPKGSFSTLEIQRTEQGDSAMYLCASSSQGATDTQYFGPGTRLTVL.

This chain connects TRBV3-1 (or the pseudogene TRBV3-2) to TRBJ2-7, with TRBD1 as a possible D gene (5 bases). This CDR3 is built from 14 residues. Germline V lookup: CDR1 LGHDT, CDR2 YNNKEL (reference sequence). V lost 1 base to trimming and J lost 9 bases, with 16 bases between them. Here the CDR3 DNA reads TGTGCCAGCAGCCAAGGGGCGACAGCACTTTGGCAGTACTTC. Translating it yields CASSQGATALWQYF.

This rearrangement joins TRBV13 to TRBJ2-2; 7 bases map to TRBD1. Trimming at V came to 2 bases and at J to 4 bases, leaving 7 bases not matched to a gene. The CDR3 has 16 amino acids. The germline V gene has CDR1 PRHDT and CDR2 FYEKMQ (reference sequence). CDR3 residues: CASSLRGQVITGELFF. As DNA, the CDR3 is TGTGCCAGCAGCTTAAGGGGGCAGGTCATCACCGGGGAGCTGTTTTTT.

This chain uses TRBV4-1 with TRBJ1-3; D may be TRBD1 (6 bases). Germline V gene lookup returns CDR1 MGHRA and CDR2 YSYEKL. Trimming stripped 0 bases from V and 4 bases from J, with 10 bases between. This CDR3 is 15 amino acids long. The DNA of the CDR3 is TGCGCCAGCAGCCAAGACGACAGGTCCGGAAACACCATATATTTT. Amino acids: CASSQDDRSGNTIYF.

V gene TRBV18 combines with J gene TRBJ2-1; no clear D. This CDR3 spans 16 amino acids. Trimming removed 2 bases at V and 4 bases at J, with 15 bases between. Germline V gene lookup returns CDR1 KGHSH and CDR2 LQKENI. The CDR3 sequence: CASSPDFPNPYNEQFF. The CDR3 region has the DNA TGTGCCAGCTCACCAGACTTCCCGAATCCTTACAATGAGCAGTTCTTC.

CDR3 protein: CASSQRIGGMWETQYF. The CDR3 DNA reads TGTGCCAGCAGCCAAAGGATAGGCGGGATGTGGGAGACCCAGTACTTC. The chain has TRBV14 and TRBJ2-5; tentative D call: TRBD2 (6 bases). V shed 2 bases and J shed 5 bases, with 18 bases lying between them. The germline V gene has CDR1 SGHDN and CDR2 FVKESK. The CDR3 length is 16 residues.